This passage covers 29 T cell receptor beta chains from one sample sequenced in a study of blood T cells in healthy people across ages (dated by TCRdb to about 2015). The library was built by means of 5' RACE. The sequencer listed for this sample is Illumina HiSeq 2500. The second PCR ran for roughly 7 to 11 cycles and used a J-beta primer mix along with a sample-barcoded 5' primer. TCRdb trimmed public reads at Q25 via fastp, called clones via MiXCR and kept in-frame beta chains. One record per CDR3 amino acid sequence lists the most common genes and DNA. The sample table shows about 730,000 distinct CDR3 sequences, and about 40% are seen once. The ten largest clonotypes hold 20% to 25% of the sample. Sequencing input: blood. These receptors were collected from a woman aged 60-75 years in good health.

There are a few counts of this clonotype. This rearrangement joins TRBV9 to TRBJ2-2; D uncertain. The V end was cut by 3 bases, the J end by 4 bases, with 4 bases between. This CDR3 spans 12 amino acids. Germline V gene data show CDR1 as SGDLS and CDR2 as YYNGEE. DNA of the CDR3: TGTGCCAGCAGCGGATTCACCGGGGAGCTGTTTTTT. Amino acid sequence: CASSGFTGELFF.

As concerns this clonotype: At one end, the junction sequence differs from germline, possibly due to a read error. The chain is built from TRBV24-1 and TRBJ2-1, with 7 bases that match TRBD1. The CDR3 is 15 amino acids. CDR1 is KGHDR, CDR2 SFDVKD, per germline. CDR3 sequence reads: CATSDLRDRDKEQFF. For the CDR3, the DNA is TGTGCCACCAGTGATTTGCGAGACAGGGACAAGGAGCAGTTCTTC.

The chain combines TRBV9 with TRBJ1-2; 10 bases map to TRBD1. The CDR3 length is 16 residues. Per the germline V gene, CDR1 is SGDLS and CDR2 is YYNGEE. Losses at the gene ends were 3 bases for V and 8 bases for J; bases not matched to a gene: 13. CDR3 sequence (DNA): TGTGCCAGCAGCGCGCATACCGGGACAGGGGAGAAAGGCTACACCTTC. Translation gives CASSAHTGTGEKGYTF.

The V and J genes are TRBV7-9 and TRBJ1-5; maybe TRBD1 (6 bases). This CDR3 is 14 amino acids long. Germline V gene sequence: CDR1 SEHNR, CDR2 FQNEAQ (reference sequence). V dropped 0 bases and J dropped 8 bases, with 11 bases sitting between them. The CDR3 sequence is CASSLALSGEPQHF. The CDR3 nucleotides read TGTGCCAGCAGCTTAGCCCTCTCAGGGGAGCCCCAGCATTTT.

This clonotype came up a few times. The V gene is TRBV5-1, the J gene TRBJ2-5, with 10 bases matching TRBD1. V shed 1 base, J shed 11 bases, and the junction held 11 bases outside the gene matches. This CDR3 has 15 residues. Germline V gene data show CDR1 as SGHRS and CDR2 as YFSETQ. The CDR3 region is CASSLIGQGVWEQYF. The DNA for the CDR3 is TGCGCCAGCAGCTTGATAGGACAGGGGGTATGGGAGCAGTACTTC.

V and J are TRBV12-3 or TRBV12-4 and TRBJ1-2; TRBD1 might be the D (5 bases). Trimming left V 7 bases short and J 0 bases short, with 9 bases between. The CDR3 length is 13 residues. This CDR3 is CASMTDANYGYTF. The CDR3 nucleotides read TGTGCCAGCATGACAGACGCTAACTATGGCTACACCTTC.

The J gene is TRBJ1-1, the V gene TRBV7-3, with D hard to call. CDR1 and CDR2 (germline): SGHTA, FQGTGA. This CDR3 has 14 residues. Trimming left V 4 bases short and J 4 bases short, with 13 bases between. CDR3 in DNA: TGTGCCAGCAGCTCGGGCCACGCAGGCACTGAAGCTTTCTTT. This sequence encodes CASSSGHAGTEAFF.

This clonotype was seen more than once but under ten times. The chain uses TRBV12-3 or TRBV12-4 and TRBJ2-3, with D unclear. V was shortened by 5 bases and J by 6 bases, with 9 bases between the two germline ends. There are 12 residues in the CDR3. The CDR3 bases are TGTGCCAGCAGTCAGACTCCTGATACGCAGTATTTT. This sequence encodes CASSQTPDTQYF.

There are a few counts of this clonotype. The rearrangement joins TRBV5-1 to TRBJ1-1; TRBD1 aligns across 10 bases. Germline assignment: CDR1 SGHRS and CDR2 YFSETQ. The CDR3 has 14 residues. V shed 4 bases, J shed 3 bases, and the junction held 3 bases outside the gene matches. DNA for the CDR3: TGCGCCAGCAGCGATGGACAGGGGGACACTGAAGCTTTCTTT. Translation gives CASSDGQGDTEAFF.

This clonotype has at least ten counts. J is TRBJ2-5 and V is TRBV5-1; 9 bases line up with TRBD1. The CDR3 extends over 15 amino acids. J lost 1 base, V lost 3 bases, and 4 bases had no gene match. Germline values: CDR1 SGHRS, CDR2 YFSETQ. The CDR3 region is CASSSGQGIQETQYF. DNA for the CDR3: TGCGCCAGCAGCTCGGGACAGGGTATCCAAGAGACCCAGTACTTC.

The gene calls are TRBV28 and TRBJ1-2, with unresolved D. The CDR3 length is 15 residues. V was clipped by 6 bases and J by 4 bases, with 18 bases between them. The germline CDR1 and CDR2 sequences are MDHEN and SYDVKM. The CDR3 nucleotides are TGTGCCAGCAGCCCTTCCGGACGGCAAAGCTATGGCTACACCTTC. Translation: CASSPSGRQSYGYTF.

In regard to this clonotype: One end of the junction is discordant with germline, which a read error may explain. V is TRBV7-9 and J is TRBJ2-1, with D possibly being TRBD1 (6 bases). The germline V gene encodes CDR1 SEHNR and CDR2 FQNEAQ (reference sequence). The CDR3 contains 14 residues. The CDR3 nucleotides read TGTGCCAGCAGCTTAGGACAGGTTTACAATGGGCAGTTCTTC. Its translation is CASSLGQVYNGQFF.

The chain links TRBV20-1 to TRBJ1-1; 7 positions match TRBD1. Trimming took 7 bases from V and 4 from J; bases not matched to a gene: 18. The CDR3 sequence is 16 residues long. CDR1 is DFQATT and CDR2 is SNEGSKA in the germline V gene (reference sequence). The CDR3 region is CSDTDRSIRCSTEAFF. CDR3 in DNA: TGCAGTGACACGGACAGGTCGATAAGATGCAGCACTGAAGCTTTCTTT.

This clonotype was observed a few times. This chain links TRBV7-2 with TRBJ1-1; 12 bases match TRBD1. The ends lost 4 bases at V and 11 bases at J; junction bases unmatched: 11. Germline CDR1 SGHTA, CDR2 FQGNSA. This CDR3 has 15 residues. The CDR3 here is CASSYQSGQGARAFF. The CDR3 bases are TGTGCCAGCAGCTACCAATCGGGACAGGGGGCACGTGCTTTCTTT.

This clonotype was observed at least ten times. The chain employs TRBV4-2 and TRBJ2-3; D call uncertain. Trimming took 0 bases from V and 4 from J, leaving 20 bases between them. In germline, CDR1 is LGHNA, CDR2 YNFKEQ. The CDR3 extends over 18 amino acids. CDR3 coding DNA: TGTGCCAGCAGCCAAGAGCCCCCTACCGGGTTCTCGCCAGATACGCAGTATTTT. It encodes CASSQEPPTGFSPDTQYF.

The rearrangement joins TRBV6-1 to TRBJ2-5, with D perhaps TRBD1 (6 bases). Trimming cost V 3 bases and J 2 bases, with 16 bases left between them. Germline CDR1 is MNHNS and CDR2 is SASEGT. CDR3 size: 16 residues. The CDR3 nucleotides read TGTGCCAGCAGTGAGGTTTCGTGGACAGCGCAAGAGACCCAGTACTTC. Translation gives CASSEVSWTAQETQYF.

This clonotype was detected only once. The V and J genes are TRBV10-3 and TRBJ1-1; perhaps TRBD1 as D (6 bases). There are 13 residues in the CDR3. With 6 bases removed from V and 1 base from J, the gap between germline ends came to 9 bases. The germline CDR1 and CDR2 sequences are ENHRY and SYGVKD. CDR3 bases: TGTGCCATCAGAGGACAGCAGAACACTGAAGCTTTCTTT. Protein: CAIRGQQNTEAFF.

This chain links TRBV12-3 or TRBV12-4 with TRBJ1-5; 7 bases align to TRBD1. J lost 7 bases, V lost 7 bases, and 7 bases had no gene match. The CDR3 spans 13 residues. As DNA, the CDR3 is TGTGCCAGCAAACGACAGGGTGACCAGCCCCAGCATTTT. It specifies CASKRQGDQPQHF.

This sequence joins TRBV5-1 and TRBJ1-1; D gene uncertain. The CDR3 is 15 residues long. CDR1 and CDR2 from the germline V gene are SGHRS and YFSETQ. V was clipped by 3 bases and J by 7 bases, with 19 bases between them. CDR3 nucleotides: TGCGCCAGCAGCTCCTCCACGACGGGCGGGGTTGAAGCTTTCTTT. This sequence encodes CASSSSTTGGVEAFF.

This clonotype was detected a few times. This chain connects TRBV19 to TRBJ2-7, with D tentatively TRBD1 (5 bases). The CDR3 sequence is 13 residues long. Germline V gene sequence: CDR1 LNHDA, CDR2 SQIVND (reference sequence). Trimming removed 5 bases from V and 2 bases from J, with 10 bases in between. CDR3 region: CASSPRVTYEQYF. In DNA, the CDR3 is TGTGCCAGTAGTCCCAGGGTCACCTACGAGCAGTACTTC.

The chain joins TRBV28 to TRBJ2-2, with 7 bases that match TRBD2. The germline V gene has CDR1 MDHEN and CDR2 SYDVKM. This CDR3 comprises 15 residues. The V gene end was trimmed by 5 bases and the J gene end by 5 bases; junction bases not matched to a gene: 8. The DNA for the CDR3 is TGTGCCAGCAGTGACAGCGGGGACTGGACCGGGGAGCTGTTTTTT. Translating it yields CASSDSGDWTGELFF. The variable domain in full, with the rest retrieved from reference TRBV28 and TRBJ2-2, is DVKVTQSSRYLVKRTGEKVFLECVQDMDHENMFWYRQDPGLGLRLIYFSYDVKMKEKGDIPEGYSVSREKKERFSLILESASTNQTSMYLCASSDSGDWTGELFFGEGSRLTVL.

This clonotype occurred many times. The rearrangement links TRBV9 to TRBJ2-5, with a weak D call TRBD1 (5 bases). Between the trimmed V and J ends, which lost 4 bases and 11 bases, there was a span of 18 bases. The germline V gene has CDR1 SGDLS and CDR2 YYNGEE. The CDR3 spans 13 residues. The CDR3 coding sequence is TGTGCCAGCAGCTCTGACAGCCACAATGAGCAGTACTTC. This sequence encodes CASSSDSHNEQYF. Looking up the rest from reference TRBV9 and TRBJ2-5 gives the full variable domain: DSGVTQTPKHLITATGQRVTLRCSPRSGDLSVYWYQQSLDQGLQFLIQYYNGEERAKGNILERFSAQQFPDLHSELNLSSLELGDSALYFCASSSDSHNEQYFGPGTRLLVL.

This clonotype was observed once. This sequence may be a read error, since a much larger clone differs from it by one base. The chain is built from TRBV7-2 and TRBJ2-5; D is ambiguous. The CDR3 extends over 13 amino acids. Trimming removed 2 bases from V and 5 bases from J, with 9 bases in between. CDR1 SGHTA and CDR2 FQGNSA come from the germline V gene. CDR3 in DNA: TGTGCCAGCAGCTTACGATCGGATGAGACCCAGTACTTC. Amino acids: CASSLRSDETQYF.

The rearrangement uses TRBV29-1 and TRBJ2-5; D is unclear. The J call is uncertain, as TRBJ2-7 better fits the DNA end. This CDR3 spans 13 amino acids. The germline V gene encodes CDR1 SQVTM and CDR2 ANQGSEA. Here the CDR3 DNA reads TGCAGCGTTAGGGCTAAAGGGCCCTACGAGCAGTACTTC. Encoded protein: CSVRAKGPYEQYF.

This clonotype was detected a few times. The J gene is TRBJ2-2, the V gene TRBV5-1, with 9 bases identical to TRBD2. This CDR3 has 16 residues. After removal of 3 bases from V and 1 base from J, the junction contained 4 bases not matched to a gene. Looked up from germline, CDR1 is SGHRS and CDR2 is YFSETQ. Written as DNA, the CDR3 is TGCGCCAGCAGCTCCGGGACTAGCAGGAACACCGGGGAGCTGTTTTTT. It is translated as CASSSGTSRNTGELFF.

The chain joins TRBV27 to TRBJ2-2; D is ambiguous. V was shortened by 4 bases and J by 5 bases, with 11 bases between the two germline ends. The germline V gene has CDR1 MNHEY and CDR2 SMNVEV (reference sequence). This CDR3 comprises 14 residues. CDR3 residues: CASSYETQTGELFF. CDR3 sequence (DNA): TGTGCCAGCAGTTATGAGACGCAGACCGGGGAGCTGTTTTTT.

This clonotype has a handful of counts. The chain couples TRBV11-2 to TRBJ2-3, with 7 bases identical to TRBD1. Per germline, CDR1 SGHAT and CDR2 FQNNGV. The length of the CDR3 is 15 residues. V lost 0 bases, J lost 3 bases, and 3 bases stayed unmatched. Written as DNA, the CDR3 is TGTGCCAGCAGCTTAGATGGACAGGTTACAGATACGCAGTATTTT. Amino acids: CASSLDGQVTDTQYF. The full variable domain, completed using reference TRBV11-2 and TRBJ2-3, is EAGVAQSPRYKIIEKRQSVAFWCNPISGHATLYWYQQILGQGPKLLIQFQNNGVVDDSQLPKDRFSAERLKGVDSTLKIQPAKLEDSAVYLCASSLDGQVTDTQYFGPGTRLTVL.

This clonotype was recorded a few times. The rearrangement joins TRBV15 to TRBJ2-7, with 11 bases aligning to TRBD2. V gave up 5 bases and J gave up 7 bases; unmatched junction bases: 19. CDR1 and CDR2 (germline): LNHNV, YYDKDF (reference sequence). The CDR3 is made up of 18 amino acids. Here the CDR3 DNA reads TGTGCCACCAGCGGGCGGACCGGGACTAGCGGCCGTAGCTTTGAGCAGTACTTC. Protein sequence: CATSGRTGTSGRSFEQYF.

This clonotype was detected ten times or more. CDR3 coding DNA: TGCAGTGCTAGAGTGCAAGATCCTAGCACAGATACGCAGTATTTT. Residues: CSARVQDPSTDTQYF. V is TRBV20-1 and J is TRBJ2-3; unclear D gene. V lost 1 base and J lost 0, with 11 bases in between. The length of the CDR3 is 15 residues. Germline V CDR1 and CDR2: DFQATT, SNEGSKA (reference sequence).